This T cell receptor (beta chain) was sequenced during a study of molecular identifiers for immune sequencing clone quantification. Study-wide background: Four portions were sequenced after RNA from about 21,000 or 97,000 naive CD8 cells was split five ways in replicates. Whole-study findings and limits: Over 98% of effector molecules, yet under 1% of naive-cell molecules, were held by clones above 20 RNA copies.

In the case of this clonotype: What it binds is not known. A junction end diverges from the germline sequence, so it may reflect a read error.

Library preparation followed earlier protocols using designated TCR primers. TCRdb used MiXCR to reprocess the PCR reads, holding one entry per CDR3 protein. In the table there are roughly 630,000 distinct CDR3 sequences, 25% of which are singletons. This CDR3 has 12 residues. In germline, CDR1 is DFQATT, CDR2 SNEGSKA (reference sequence). The naive CD8 libraries originated from between roughly 17,000 and 1,000,000 sorted cells and drew on 10%, 30% or 50% RNA. V gene TRBV20-1 combines with J gene TRBJ2-7; 8 bases are shared with TRBD1. The sequenced sample consisted of naive CD8+ T cells from blood, with Jurkat cell RNA spiked in. As to subset: FACS-sorted CD8+CD4-CCR7+CD45RA+ naive T cells. The sequence was obtained from a human donor in good health. Some libraries in this study had Jurkat cell RNA spiked in. DNA for the CDR3: TGCTGTGCGCGGACAGGGAGCTACGAGCAGTACTTC. The encoded protein is CCARTGSYEQYF.